A selection of T cell receptor beta chains follows, all from one sample in a study of blood T cell repertoires in COVID-19. Profiling relied on immunoSEQ multiplex PCR, and the TCRdb table lists in-frame clones only, not all of them. The sample lists 300,000 to 350,000 clones, 90% occurring once. Sequenced: PBMCs or T cells enriched from blood (not recorded which). These receptors were obtained from a woman aged 18 to 35 with acute COVID-19. The CDR3 runs from the conserved cysteine through the conserved F or W. A D gene is named only where the DNA matches it firmly. A clone size is listed for some rows: how often the clone was seen (once, few, many), or a class if it is expanded.

DNA: TGTGCCAGCAGCGTAGACAGGGATAACCACGAGCAGTACTTC
CDR3: CASSVDRDNHEQYF
size: NA
D: NA
V: TRBV9
J: TRBJ2-7

DNA: TGTGCCAGCAGTGAGTACACAGATACGCAGTATTTT
CDR3: CASSEYTDTQYF
size: once
D: NA
V: TRBV25-1
J: TRBJ2-3

DNA: TGTGCCAGCAGCCAAGATTGGACTAGCGGGTGGGTTACGCAGTATTTT
CDR3: CASSQDWTSGWVTQYF
size: NA
D: TRBD2
V: TRBV14
J: TRBJ2-3

DNA: TGTGCCGCGGGGGCCTACGAGCAGTACTTC
CDR3: CAAGAYEQYF
size: NA
D: TRBD2
V: TRBV28
J: TRBJ2-7

DNA: TGTGCCAGCAGTCGGGAGGGCACCCAAGGGGGTGGCTATGGCTACACCTTC
CDR3: CASSREGTQGGGYGYTF
size: NA
D: NA
V: TRBV7-3
J: TRBJ1-2

DNA: TGTGCGACCGACAGGAGCTCCTATAATTCACCCCTCCACTTT
CDR3: CATDRSSYNSPLHF
size: NA
D: NA
V: TRBV28
J: TRBJ1-6

DNA: TGTGCCAGCAGCCCCCCAACTAGCAGACGCGGGGGCACCGGGGAGCTGTTTTTT
CDR3: CASSPPTSRRGGTGELFF
size: few
D: TRBD2
V: TRBV6-2/TRBV6-3
J: TRBJ2-2

DNA: TGTGCCAGCAGCCGACAGCGAGCTGGAAACACCATATATTTT
CDR3: CASSRQRAGNTIYF
size: NA
D: NA
V: TRBV13
J: TRBJ1-3

DNA: TGTGCCAGCATTCCGGGGGGAGGAGAGACCCAGTACTTC
CDR3: CASIPGGGETQYF
size: NA
D: TRBD2
V: TRBV25-1
J: TRBJ2-5

DNA: TGTGCCACCAGCGAGTTCGGGGCTGCGGGGGTTGACGGGGGCGGAGACGAGCAGTACTTC
CDR3: CATSEFGAAGVDGGGDEQYF
size: NA
D: NA
V: TRBV15
J: TRBJ2-7

DNA: TGTGCCACCTCCAGAAGCAATCAGCCCCAGCATTTT
CDR3: CATSRSNQPQHF
size: few
D: NA
V: TRBV28
J: TRBJ1-5

DNA: TGTGCCAGTAGTCCGCCACAGGGATCTGGGGCCAACGTCCTGACTTTC
CDR3: CASSPPQGSGANVLTF
size: once
D: NA
V: TRBV19
J: TRBJ2-6

DNA: TGTGCCACCAGCAGAGATTCTCGGGAGTTGGAGCCCCAGCATTTT
CDR3: CATSRDSRELEPQHF
size: NA
D: NA
V: TRBV15
J: TRBJ1-5

DNA: TGTGCCAGCAGCTTAGATCCAGGGTCTGGCTACACCTTC
CDR3: CASSLDPGSGYTF
size: NA
D: NA
V: TRBV7-2
J: TRBJ1-2

DNA: TGTGCCAGCAGCTTCGTCGCGGGAGGGTTCGACGAGCAGTACTTC
CDR3: CASSFVAGGFDEQYF
size: NA
D: TRBD2
V: TRBV7-3
J: TRBJ2-7

DNA: TGTGCCACCAGCAGAGATCCGGGGAACGGCGAAAAACTGTTTTTT
CDR3: CATSRDPGNGEKLFF
size: NA
D: NA
V: TRBV15
J: TRBJ1-4

DNA: TGTGCCACCGGGGGTGGGACTAGCGGGGTTAGCTCCTACAATGAGCAGTTCTTC
CDR3: CATGGGTSGVSSYNEQFF
size: NA
D: TRBD2
V: TRBV9
J: TRBJ2-1

DNA: TGTGCCAGCAGCGCACTCTACAGGGGGCAAGACGCTGAAGCTTTCTTT
CDR3: CASSALYRGQDAEAFF
size: NA
D: TRBD1
V: TRBV5-6
J: TRBJ1-1

DNA: TGTGCCAGCAGTTTACTTTCTCAGGGGGCGCGCAATCAGCCCCAGCATTTT
CDR3: CASSLLSQGARNQPQHF
size: NA
D: TRBD1
V: TRBV28
J: TRBJ1-5

DNA: TGTGCCAGCTCACCCCCCGGACAGGGGACGGGGGAGCAGTACTTC
CDR3: CASSPPGQGTGEQYF
size: NA
D: TRBD1
V: TRBV18
J: TRBJ2-7

DNA: TGTGCCAGCAGTTTTTCAGGGGGCGTTAGCTATGGCTACACCTTC
CDR3: CASSFSGGVSYGYTF
size: NA
D: TRBD1
V: TRBV27
J: TRBJ1-2

DNA: TGTGCTAGTGGTTGGACAGGGAACCCTGAAGCTTTCTTT
CDR3: CASGWTGNPEAFF
size: NA
D: TRBD1
V: TRBV12-5
J: TRBJ1-1

DNA: TGTGCCAGCAGTCCAGACAGTTCGGGCCAGCCCCAGCATTTT
CDR3: CASSPDSSGQPQHF
size: NA
D: NA
V: TRBV27
J: TRBJ1-5

DNA: TGTGCCAGCAGCCCCAGCGGAGGGATCTACGAGCAGTACTTC
CDR3: CASSPSGGIYEQYF
size: few
D: NA
V: TRBV3-1/TRBV3-2
J: TRBJ2-7

DNA: TGTGCCATCAGCGGGGGATGGACTAGCGGGAGCTCGAGTACCGGGGAGCTGTTTTTT
CDR3: CAISGGWTSGSSSTGELFF
size: NA
D: TRBD2
V: TRBV10-3
J: TRBJ2-2

DNA: TGTGCCAGCAGCTCCTTAGCGGGGTTGGATACGCAGTATTTT
CDR3: CASSSLAGLDTQYF
size: NA
D: TRBD2
V: TRBV27
J: TRBJ2-3

DNA: TGTGCCAGCAGCTTAGTAGGACAGTTTAACTATGGCTACACCTTC
CDR3: CASSLVGQFNYGYTF
size: NA
D: NA
V: TRBV7-9
J: TRBJ1-2

DNA: TGCGCCAGCAGCTTGGACGCGGGGTCGTACGAGCAGTACTTC
CDR3: CASSLDAGSYEQYF
size: NA
D: NA
V: TRBV5-1
J: TRBJ2-7

DNA: TGTGCCAGCAGCGGACTAGCGGGAGAATTGAGCCCAGAGACCCAGTACTTC
CDR3: CASSGLAGELSPETQYF
size: NA
D: TRBD2
V: TRBV2
J: TRBJ2-5

DNA: TGTGCTAGCAGCTTAGACGGGCTAGCGGGAGGGGCGAACACCGGGGAGCTGTTTTTT
CDR3: CASSLDGLAGGANTGELFF
size: NA
D: TRBD2
V: TRBV7-7
J: TRBJ2-2

DNA: TGTGCCAGCAGATTCCCTACAGGGGTAGGGCAGTACTTC
CDR3: CASRFPTGVGQYF
size: NA
D: TRBD1
V: TRBV6-6
J: TRBJ2-7

DNA: TGTGCCAGCGGCCCCGAGGAGATCGGTGATGAGCAGTTCTTC
CDR3: CASGPEEIGDEQFF
size: NA
D: NA
V: TRBV28
J: TRBJ2-1

DNA: TGTGCCAGCAGTTTGGACAGGAACACTGAAGCTTTCTTT
CDR3: CASSLDRNTEAFF
size: NA
D: NA
V: TRBV2
J: TRBJ1-1

DNA: TGTGCCAGCAGCGGAGACAGGGGATTGGCAAGCAATCAGCCCCAGCATTTT
CDR3: CASSGDRGLASNQPQHF
size: NA
D: TRBD1
V: TRBV7-9
J: TRBJ1-5

DNA: TGTGCCAGCAGTTTAGGAGAGCAAGAGACCCAGTACTTC
CDR3: CASSLGEQETQYF
size: NA
D: NA
V: TRBV12-3/TRBV12-4
J: TRBJ2-5

DNA: TGTGCCAGCAGCGGACAGGGGGCTACTGGGGGGGGGCCCTCTGGGGCCAACGTCCTGACTTTC
CDR3: CASSGQGATGGGPSGANVLTF
size: NA
D: TRBD1
V: TRBV28
J: TRBJ2-6

DNA: TGTGCCAGCAGTTCAGGCCAGGGGACCCACCATTACAATGAGCAGTTCTTC
CDR3: CASSSGQGTHHYNEQFF
size: once
D: NA
V: TRBV27
J: TRBJ2-1

DNA: TGTGCCAGCAGTCAACTAGCGGGAGAAGGAGAGACCCAGTACTTC
CDR3: CASSQLAGEGETQYF
size: NA
D: TRBD2
V: TRBV6-5
J: TRBJ2-5

DNA: TGTGCCAGCAGCCAAAAGGAGACCGGGGAGCTGTTTTTT
CDR3: CASSQKETGELFF
size: few
D: NA
V: TRBV7-3
J: TRBJ2-2

DNA: TGTGCCAGCAGTCCACAGAACTATGGCTACACCTTC
CDR3: CASSPQNYGYTF
size: few
D: NA
V: TRBV12-3/TRBV12-4
J: TRBJ1-2

DNA: TGTGCCAGCAGCCCCAACAGCAATTCACCCCTCCACTTT
CDR3: CASSPNSNSPLHF
size: NA
D: NA
V: TRBV14
J: TRBJ1-6

DNA: TGTGCCAGCAGCTTAGTATCGGAGACTGGAAACACCATATATTTT
CDR3: CASSLVSETGNTIYF
size: NA
D: NA
V: TRBV7-6
J: TRBJ1-3

DNA: TGTGCCAGCAGTTCGGGACTAGCGGATCATCCCTACGAGCAGTACTTC
CDR3: CASSSGLADHPYEQYF
size: NA
D: TRBD2
V: TRBV27
J: TRBJ2-7

DNA: TGTGCCAGTAAAAGGAGTCCTCCCTCCTACGAGCAGTACTTC
CDR3: CASKRSPPSYEQYF
size: NA
D: NA
V: TRBV28
J: TRBJ2-7

DNA: TGCGCCAGCAGCTCAAGCAGGGTTTTGGGAGGCTACACCTTC
CDR3: CASSSSRVLGGYTF
size: NA
D: NA
V: TRBV5-1
J: TRBJ1-2

DNA: TGTGCCTGGAGTCCTCGACAGGGTCGAAGGACTGAAGCTTTCTTT
CDR3: CAWSPRQGRRTEAFF
size: once
D: TRBD1
V: TRBV30
J: TRBJ1-1

DNA: TGTGCCACCAGTGAGTCCCGGGACAGTAACGAGCAGTACTTC
CDR3: CATSESRDSNEQYF
size: NA
D: TRBD1
V: TRBV24-1
J: TRBJ2-7

DNA: TGTGCCAGCAGCTCCGTAGCGGGAGCCTCCTACGAGCAGTACTTC
CDR3: CASSSVAGASYEQYF
size: once
D: TRBD2
V: TRBV7-9
J: TRBJ2-7